Below are 27 T cell receptor beta chains sequenced from a single sample in a study of blood T cell repertoires in COVID-19. Sequenced by immunoSEQ multiplex PCR; TCRdb stores in-frame clones only, minus some. The table includes 250,000 to 400,000 clones, roughly nine tenths detected once. The specimen sequenced was peripheral blood. The receptors shown here come from a young woman with COVID-19, enrolled during active disease.

The chain links TRBV5-6 to TRBJ1-3; a weak D match, TRBD1 (6 bases). Germline V CDR1 and CDR2: SGHDT, YYEEEE. Trimming removed 0 bases from V and 1 base from J, with 11 bases in between. CDR3 length: 16 residues. The CDR3 DNA follows: TGTGCCAGCAGCTTGGTGGCAGGGGCGTCTGGAAACACCATATATTTT. Encoded protein: CASSLVAGASGNTIYF.

V gene TRBV2 combines with J gene TRBJ1-2; 12 nucleotides align to TRBD1. J was trimmed by 8 bases and V by 3 bases; bases with no gene match: 13. Germline V lookup: CDR1 SNHLY, CDR2 FYNNEI. The CDR3 extends over 17 amino acids. Written as DNA, the CDR3 is TGTGCCAGCAGTGACCCTCTCCGGGACAGGGGGCGATTCGGCTACACCTTC. Its protein is CASSDPLRDRGRFGYTF.

This clone appeared many times. V is TRBV19 and J is TRBJ2-3; 12 bases are a match to TRBD2. The ends lost 2 bases at V and 2 bases at J; junction bases unmatched: 2. CDR1 LNHDA and CDR2 SQIVND come from the germline V gene (reference sequence). This CDR3 is built from 16 residues. CDR3 DNA sequence: TGTGCCAGTAGTATACTAGCGGGAGGGCCCACAGATACGCAGTATTTT. Its protein is CASSILAGGPTDTQYF.

The V call is TRBV19, the J call TRBJ2-7; the match to TRBD1 covers 7 bases. Germline lookup yields CDR1 LNHDA and CDR2 SQIVND (reference sequence). Trimming removed 4 bases from V and 3 bases from J; junction bases left unmatched: 3. The CDR3 spans 13 residues. The CDR3 nucleotides are TGTGCCAGTAGTAACCGGGACAGCTACGAGCAGTACTTC. This sequence encodes CASSNRDSYEQYF.

The chain is built from TRBV11-2 and TRBJ1-5; weak D call: TRBD1 (5 bases). The germline V gene has CDR1 SGHAT and CDR2 FQNNGV. V was pared by 4 bases and J by 5 bases, with 9 bases between. The CDR3 runs to 13 residues. The CDR3 DNA is TGTGCCAGCAGCTCGGACATCGATCAGCCCCAGCATTTT. It is translated as CASSSDIDQPQHF.

This clone was picked up one time. The chain joins TRBV5-8 to TRBJ2-3, with 8 bases fitting TRBD2. V was clipped by 0 bases and J by 2 bases; unmatched bases: 11. CDR1 and CDR2 (germline): SGHTS, YDEGEE. The CDR3 contains 18 residues. The CDR3 DNA sequence: TGTGCCAGCAGCTTGGTTGGTAGCGGGATCCTTATCACAGATACGCAGTATTTT. It is translated as CASSLVGSGILITDTQYF.

The V gene is TRBV10-3, the J gene TRBJ1-1; a possible D gene is TRBD1 (6 bases). This CDR3 has 13 residues. Germline-derived CDR1 and CDR2 are ENHRY and SYGVKD. V shed 10 bases and J shed 2 bases, with 14 bases lying between them. The CDR3 loop is CATGTGTNTEAFF. CDR3 sequence (DNA): TGTGCCACCGGGACGGGGACAAACACTGAAGCTTTCTTT.

This clone has only one observation. The V and J genes are TRBV27 and TRBJ2-1; 16 bases match TRBD2. J lost 7 bases, V lost 5 bases, and 11 bases had no gene match. Germline-derived CDR1 and CDR2 are MNHEY and SMNVEV (reference sequence). The CDR3 is 18 residues long. DNA for the CDR3: TGTGCCAGCAGTACTTACCTGCTGGGACTAGCGGGAGGGAATGAGCAGTTCTTC. Translating it yields CASSTYLLGLAGGNEQFF.

The J gene is TRBJ1-2, the V gene TRBV29-1; tentatively, D is TRBD1 (6 bases). V lost 2 bases and J 6 bases, leaving 16 bases between the germline ends. The CDR3 contains 14 residues. Germline V gene sequence: CDR1 SQVTM, CDR2 ANQGSEA. This CDR3 reads CSVERRQAKNGYTF. CDR3 nucleotides: TGCAGCGTTGAACGCCGACAGGCAAAGAATGGCTACACCTTC.

The V and J genes are TRBV4-1 and TRBJ1-3; perhaps TRBD1 as D (5 bases). V was pared by 4 bases and J by 0 bases, with 10 bases between. Germline-derived CDR1 and CDR2 are MGHRA and YSYEKL. The CDR3 spans 15 residues. The CDR3 is CASSPQVDSGNTIYF. The CDR3 bases are TGCGCCAGCAGCCCACAGGTCGACTCTGGAAACACCATATATTTT.

J is TRBJ2-7 and V is TRBV7-2; D possibly corresponds to TRBD1 (6 bases). The CDR3 spans 13 residues. CDR1 and CDR2 (germline): SGHTA, FQGNSA. Trimming pared 5 bases from V and 9 bases from J, leaving 17 bases between. The CDR3 DNA follows: TGTGCCAGCAGCCAGGGGCCTAGGAACGCGCAGTACTTC. Translating it yields CASSQGPRNAQYF.

The chain joins TRBV5-1 to TRBJ2-3; D remains ambiguous. Trimming cost V 0 bases and J 5 bases, with 10 bases left between them. The germline CDR1 and CDR2 sequences are SGHRS and YFSETQ. CDR3 size: 14 residues. This CDR3 reads CASSLARLGDTQYF. DNA for the CDR3: TGCGCCAGCAGCTTGGCTCGACTCGGAGATACGCAGTATTTT.

The chain employs TRBV28 and TRBJ2-6; D is undetermined. Germline-derived CDR1 and CDR2 are MDHEN and SYDVKM. The CDR3 sequence is 16 residues long. Trimming stripped 4 bases from V and 2 bases from J, with 12 bases between. The CDR3, as DNA: TGTGCCAGCAGTTCCGGGTCCGACCCTGGGGCCAACGTCCTGACTTTC. Translation gives CASSSGSDPGANVLTF.

This rearrangement joins TRBV5-1 to TRBJ1-2; TRBD1 might be the D (5 bases). Trimming pared 4 bases from V and 4 bases from J, leaving 11 bases between. The germline V gene encodes CDR1 SGHRS and CDR2 YFSETQ. The CDR3 runs 13 residues. CDR3 protein: CASSTDTFYGYTF. Here the CDR3 DNA reads TGCGCCAGCAGCACGGACACTTTCTATGGCTACACCTTC.

The CDR3 reads CASQAGGGSYNEQFF. The DNA for the CDR3 is TGTGCCAGCCAAGCGGGAGGTGGATCCTACAATGAGCAGTTCTTC. V and J are TRBV13 and TRBJ2-1, with TRBD2 matching over 9 bases. Germline V lookup: CDR1 PRHDT, CDR2 FYEKMQ (reference sequence). The CDR3 runs to 15 residues. V lost 8 bases and J lost 1; bases outside the gene matches: 6.

The chain has TRBV6-1 and TRBJ2-7; tentatively, D is TRBD2 (7 bases). V was pared by 6 bases and J by 5 bases, with 11 bases between. Germline CDR1 MNHNS, CDR2 SASEGT. This CDR3 spans 12 amino acids. The CDR3 here is CASRGRDNEQYF. In DNA, the CDR3 is TGTGCCAGCAGGGGGAGGGACAACGAGCAGTACTTC.

The V call is TRBV11-3, the J call TRBJ1-3; D is ambiguous. V lost 1 base and J 1 base, leaving 2 bases between the germline ends. The CDR3 loop spans 13 amino acids. Germline CDR1 reads SGHNT; CDR2 reads YENEEA. The CDR3: CASSLASGNTIYF. CDR3 in DNA: TGTGCCAGCAGCTTAGCTTCTGGAAACACCATATATTTT. Complete variable domain (other parts from reference TRBV11-3 and TRBJ1-3): EAGVVQSPRYKIIEKKQPVAFWCNPISGHNTLYWYLQNLGQGPELLIRYENEEAVDDSQLPKDRFSAERLKGVDSTLKIQPAELGDSAVYLCASSLASGNTIYFGEGSWLTVV.

The chain joins TRBV2 to TRBJ2-2; possibly TRBD2 for D (6 bases). Germline CDR1 SNHLY, CDR2 FYNNEI. V was shortened by 6 bases and J by 6 bases, with 17 bases between the two germline ends. The CDR3 runs 15 residues. This chain's CDR3 is CASSQTGVQPGELFF. CDR3 nucleotides: TGTGCCAGCAGCCAAACGGGAGTTCAGCCCGGGGAGCTGTTTTTT.

This clone appeared a few times. The chain joins TRBV2 to TRBJ2-7; TRBD1 matches 9 bases. The ends lost 6 bases at V and 3 bases at J; junction bases unmatched: 6. The length of the CDR3 is 14 residues. The germline V gene encodes CDR1 SNHLY and CDR2 FYNNEI. CDR3 in DNA: TGTGCCAGCAGGTTGACAGGGGGACACTACGAGCAGTACTTC. Translating it yields CASRLTGGHYEQYF. Supplemented by reference TRBV2 and TRBJ2-7, the full variable domain reads EPEVTQTPSHQVTQMGQEVILRCVPISNHLYFYWYRQILGQKVEFLVSFYNNEISEKSEIFDDQFSVERPDGSNFTLKIRSTKLEDSAMYFCASRLTGGHYEQYFGPGTRLTVT.

The rearrangement uses TRBV14 and TRBJ2-7; 12 nucleotides agree with TRBD2. This CDR3 contains 13 residues. CDR1 is SGHDN, CDR2 FVKESK, per germline. The V segment lost 4 bases and the J segment 7 bases; nucleotides outside the gene matches: 2. In DNA, the CDR3 is TGTGCCAGCAGCCCTAGCGGGAGGGCGGAGCAGTACTTC. Its translation is CASSPSGRAEQYF.

The rearrangement uses TRBV11-2 and TRBJ1-2; D uncertain. The germline gives CDR1 SGHAT, CDR2 FQNNGV. Trimming pared 1 base from V and 8 bases from J, leaving 11 bases between. The length of the CDR3 is 13 residues. This chain's CDR3 is CASSLATGRGYTF. The CDR3 DNA sequence: TGTGCCAGCAGCTTAGCGACGGGGAGAGGCTACACCTTC.

This clone has only one observation. This chain connects TRBV18 to TRBJ1-5; 8 positions agree with TRBD1. The V gene end was trimmed by 3 bases and the J gene end by 6 bases; junction bases not matched to a gene: 7. This CDR3 comprises 15 residues. Germline V gene sequence: CDR1 KGHSH, CDR2 LQKENI. The CDR3 reads CASSPAGQAGQPQHF. Written as DNA, the CDR3 is TGTGCCAGCTCACCGGCGGGACAGGCGGGTCAGCCCCAGCATTTT.

The CDR3 coding sequence is TGTGCCAGCGGTAGCGGGAGGACACAAGAGACCCAGTACTTC. It translates to CASGSGRTQETQYF. The chain employs TRBV25-1 and TRBJ2-5, with TRBD2 identical over 10 bases. The CDR3 covers 14 residues. Germline CDR1 is MGHDK and CDR2 is SYGVNS. Unmatched junction bases numbered 5, after V lost 8 bases and J lost 2 bases. Full variable domain (remainder filled in from reference TRBV25-1 and TRBJ2-5): EADIYQTPRYLVIGTGKKITLECSQTMGHDKMYWYQQDPGMELHLIHYSYGVNSTEKGDLSSESTVSRIRTEHFPLTLESARPSHTSQYLCASGSGRTQETQYFGPGTRLLVL.

This sequence joins TRBV30 and TRBJ1-2, with 7 bases fitting TRBD1. CDR3 length equals 14 residues. The junction had 8 bases not matched to a gene; V was cut back by 5 bases and J by 2 bases. CDR1 and CDR2 (germline): GTSNPN, SVGIG (reference sequence). The DNA of the CDR3 is TGTGCCTGGGCCCGAGGGGGCCTAAACTATGGCTACACCTTC. It translates to CAWARGGLNYGYTF.

The rearrangement uses TRBV30 and TRBJ1-2; 7 bases line up with TRBD1. The J segment lost 4 bases and the V segment lost 1 base, leaving 3 bases of the junction unmatched. Germline CDR1 and CDR2: GTSNPN and SVGIG (reference sequence). The CDR3 is 13 residues long. The CDR3 DNA is TGTGCCTGGAGTGGACAGGGCAGCTATGGCTACACCTTC. Amino acids: CAWSGQGSYGYTF.

The chain is built from TRBV19 and TRBJ2-1; D not resolved. The CDR3 is 13 amino acids. The V gene lost 5 bases and the J gene lost 6 bases, with 11 bases spanning the gap. The V gene's germline CDR1 is LNHDA and CDR2 SQIVND (reference sequence). This CDR3 is CASSVSRFNEQFF. In nucleotides, the CDR3 is TGTGCCAGTAGTGTCTCGAGATTCAATGAGCAGTTCTTC.

The chain recombines TRBV5-1 with TRBJ1-1, with D hard to call. CDR1 is SGHRS and CDR2 is YFSETQ in the germline V gene. V lost 4 bases, J lost 4 bases, and 11 bases lay in between. The length of the CDR3 is 13 residues. The CDR3 region is CASSPMPSTEAFF. DNA for the CDR3: TGCGCCAGCAGCCCTATGCCGAGCACTGAAGCTTTCTTT.